The 6 T cell receptor beta chains below all came from one sample that was sequenced in a study of CD39 and CD103 CD8 tumor-infiltrating T cells. The repertoire was sequenced with immunoSEQ multiplex PCR; TCRdb's copy has only in-frame clones and lacks some. The sample contains roughly 7,400 clones, 50% to 75% of which appear only once. Sequencing input: CD8+ T cells sorted from blood. Subset of the sample: total memory CD8 T cells (CD45RA-CCR7+/-) from blood or uninvolved lymph node. The receptors come from a human donor with head and neck squamous cell carcinoma.

This chain connects TRBV11-2 to TRBJ2-6; maybe TRBD2 (6 bases). The V end was cut by 6 bases, the J end by 0 bases, with 15 bases between. The germline V gene encodes CDR1 SGHAT and CDR2 FQNNGV. The CDR3 totals 17 residues. CDR3 in DNA: TGTGCCAGCAGTTTCGGGACTTATAGCTCTGGGGCCAACGTCCTGACTTTC. This sequence encodes CASSFGTYSSGANVLTF. The variable domain in full, completed from reference TRBV11-2 and TRBJ2-6, reads EAGVAQSPRYKIIEKRQSVAFWCNPISGHATLYWYQQILGQGPKLLIQFQNNGVVDDSQLPKDRFSAERLKGVDSTLKIQPAKLEDSAVYLCASSFGTYSSGANVLTFGAGSRLTVL.

The chain combines TRBV9 with TRBJ2-1; TRBD2 aligns across 11 bases. V trimming: 0 bases; J trimming: 1 base; junction bases outside the gene matches: 12. Germline loops: CDR1 SGDLS, CDR2 YYNGEE. The CDR3 runs to 20 residues. In DNA form, the CDR3 reads TGTGCCAGCAGCGTAGGGGGACTAGCGGCTCAACGGGGATCCTACAATGAGCAGTTCTTC. This codes for CASSVGGLAAQRGSYNEQFF.

This clone has only a few counts. V usage is TRBV13 and J usage is TRBJ2-5; D unclear. Germline CDR1 reads PRHDT; CDR2 reads FYEKMQ (reference sequence). The V end was cut by 3 bases, the J end by 1 base, with 6 bases between. This CDR3 region has 13 residues. CDR3 DNA: TGTGCCAGCAGCTTGCCCAGCCAAGAGACCCAGTACTTC. This translates into CASSLPSQETQYF.

V is TRBV4-3 and J is TRBJ1-4; 8 bases fit TRBD1. The germline gives CDR1 LGHNA, CDR2 YSLEER. CDR3 length: 19 residues. V shed 0 bases and J 1 base; nucleotides not matched to a gene: 10. The CDR3 sequence: CASSQEVLSRGRTNEKLFF. CDR3 bases: TGCGCCAGCAGCCAAGAAGTCCTAAGCAGGGGGCGAACTAATGAAAAACTGTTTTTT.

CDR3 in amino acids: CAWRMEGRETQYF. DNA for the CDR3: TGTGCCTGGAGGATGGAGGGGCGAGAGACCCAGTACTTC. This sequence joins TRBV30 and TRBJ2-5; a possible D gene is TRBD2 (6 bases). V lost 3 bases and J 4 bases, leaving 12 bases between the germline ends. In germline, CDR1 is GTSNPN, CDR2 SVGIG (reference sequence). The CDR3 consists of 13 residues.

The chain recombines TRBV5-1 with TRBJ1-1; tentative D call: TRBD1 (5 bases). The CDR3 runs to 13 residues. Trimming took off 0 bases at V and 4 bases at J, with 7 bases between the two ends. Germline-derived CDR1 and CDR2 are SGHRS and YFSETQ. CDR3 in DNA: TGCGCCAGCAGCTTGGACGGGGGCACTGAAGCTTTCTTT. Its translation: CASSLDGGTEAFF.